Presented here are 5 T cell receptor beta chains from one specimen sequenced in a study of CD8+ T cells in alopecia areata. Treatment specified: oral pan-JAK inhibitor, 5-10 mg twice daily. RNA, once extracted, was reverse transcribed into cDNA for use as the sequencing template. Sequencing was performed with immunoSEQ multiplex PCR; in TCRdb, only in-frame clones are kept and a portion is missing. The sample shows hundreds of thousands of clones, 66% of them seen only once. The sample here was CD4+ T cells sorted from blood, taken at approximately week 42, from a patient treated with tofacitinib. Receptors originate from a human donor with alopecia areata.

The chain is built from TRBV29-1 and TRBJ2-5, with D perhaps matching TRBD2 (6 bases). The CDR3 totals 12 residues. Trimming shortened V by 4 bases and J by 4 bases, and 10 bases separated the two germline ends. The germline V gene encodes CDR1 SQVTM and CDR2 ANQGSEA. The CDR3 here is CSVGLEVETQYF. CDR3 in DNA: TGCAGCGTTGGACTAGAGGTAGAGACCCAGTACTTC.

The V gene is TRBV9, the J gene TRBJ2-5, with 8 bases that match TRBD2. The trim removed 4 bases at V and 2 bases at J, leaving 4 bases unmatched. The CDR3 loop spans 14 amino acids. Per germline, CDR1 SGDLS and CDR2 YYNGEE. The CDR3 loop reads CASSTRGGQETQYF. Here the CDR3 DNA reads TGTGCCAGCAGCACCCGGGGGGGGCAAGAGACCCAGTACTTC.

The genes are TRBV5-1 and TRBJ2-7; D is unclear. The V end was cut by 5 bases, the J end by 0 bases, with 9 bases between. The CDR3 runs 13 residues. CDR1 and CDR2 from the germline V gene are SGHRS and YFSETQ. The CDR3: CASRQESSYEQYF. The CDR3 DNA is TGCGCCAGCAGGCAGGAGAGCTCCTACGAGCAGTACTTC.

This clone has only a few counts. The chain combines TRBV29-1 with TRBJ2-3, with TRBD1 matching 7 bases. CDR1 and CDR2 (germline): SQVTM, ANQGSEA. CDR3 length: 14 amino acids. The ends lost 6 bases at V and 2 bases at J; junction bases unmatched: 8. The CDR3 DNA follows: TGCAGCGTCAAAAACAGGGGTACCACAGATACGCAGTATTTT. This translates into CSVKNRGTTDTQYF.

This rearrangement joins TRBV5-1 to TRBJ2-1, with a possible D match to TRBD1 (5 bases). CDR1 is SGHRS and CDR2 is YFSETQ in the germline V gene. This CDR3 is 13 amino acids long. The V gene lost 4 bases and the J gene lost 7 bases, with 12 bases spanning the gap. Written as DNA, the CDR3 is TGCGCCAGCAGCCAAGAGACAGCGAATGAGCAGTTCTTC. This encodes CASSQETANEQFF.